Shown below are 23 T cell receptor beta chains from a single sample sequenced in a study of T cell changes during pregnancy in multiple sclerosis (dated by TCRdb to between 2018 and 2020). To prepare the library, the immunoSEQ multiplex PCR assay was applied. TCRdb holds this immuneACCESS table with in-frame rearrangements only. Some clones are missing; in checked studies, unresolved V genes explain under half, and the rest has no known cause. This sample lists fewer than 40,000 clones; approximately 89% were detected once. The top ten constitute over 4.5% of the sample. Sequencing used CD8+ T cells from peripheral blood mononuclear cells, obtained in the first trimester of pregnancy. The receptors were gathered from a female donor with multiple sclerosis, enrolled in a pregnancy study.

The gene calls are TRBV19 and TRBJ2-1, with TRBD2 as a possible D gene (7 bases). Germline assignment: CDR1 LNHDA and CDR2 SQIVND (reference sequence). The V end was cut by 6 bases, the J end by 9 bases, with 15 bases between. CDR3 length equals 13 residues. DNA for the CDR3: TGTGCCAGTAGCCTAGGGGGGGCAGGTGAGCAGTTCTTC. Translating it yields CASSLGGAGEQFF.

The chain uses TRBV7-8 and TRBJ1-4, with D perhaps matching TRBD1 (5 bases). Deletions cut 2 bases from V and 4 bases from J, with 14 bases between. The germline CDR1 and CDR2 sequences are SGHVS and FQNEAQ. There are 16 residues in the CDR3. The CDR3 nucleotides read TGTGCCAGCAGCTTATATCAGGGCCGTTTTAATGAAAAACTGTTTTTT. Encoded protein: CASSLYQGRFNEKLFF.

J is TRBJ2-3 and V is TRBV4-1; D possibly corresponds to TRBD1 (6 bases). The CDR3 runs 14 residues. The germline CDR1 and CDR2 sequences are MGHRA and YSYEKL. Trimming cost V 0 bases and J 5 bases, with 9 bases left between them. The CDR3 sequence: CASSQDDRQDTQYF. CDR3 nucleotides: TGCGCCAGCAGCCAAGATGACAGGCAAGATACGCAGTATTTT.

This clone has a single count. The gene calls are TRBV12-5 and TRBJ2-3, with D possibly being TRBD2 (6 bases). V was trimmed by 0 bases and J by 1 base, leaving 14 bases between them. CDR1 and CDR2 from the germline V gene are LGHNT and FRNRAP. The CDR3 is 17 amino acids. This CDR3 is CASGLVGGSDRTDTQYF. The CDR3 DNA reads as TGTGCTAGTGGTTTGGTGGGGGGTTCGGACCGCACAGATACGCAGTATTTT.

The CDR3, as DNA: TGTGCCAGCAGTTTTAGGGACTTCACTTCCTACGAGCAGTACTTC. It encodes CASSFRDFTSYEQYF. The chain uses TRBV7-9 and TRBJ2-7; D may be TRBD2 (6 bases). Trimming took 6 bases from V and 1 from J, leaving 16 bases between them. Germline values: CDR1 SEHNR, CDR2 FQNEAQ (reference sequence). The CDR3 runs 15 residues. The full variable domain, with the rest looked up from reference TRBV7-9 and TRBJ2-7, is DTGVSQNPRHKITKRGQNVTFRCDPISEHNRLYWYRQTLGQGPEFLTYFQNEAQLEKSRLLSDRFSAERPKGSFSTLEIQRTEQGDSAMYLCASSFRDFTSYEQYFGPGTRLTVT.

This sequence joins TRBV5-1 and TRBJ2-1, with D perhaps TRBD1 (5 bases). CDR1 and CDR2 (germline): SGHRS, YFSETQ. This CDR3 has 16 residues. Between the trimmed V and J ends, which lost 0 bases and 2 bases, there was a span of 12 bases. In nucleotides, the CDR3 is TGCGCCAGCAGCTTGGTTCAGGGCAGGGCCTACAATGAGCAGTTCTTC. Its protein product is CASSLVQGRAYNEQFF.

The chain carries TRBV18 and TRBJ1-2; a weak D match, TRBD1 (6 bases). The CDR3 spans 15 residues. Germline V gene lookup returns CDR1 KGHSH and CDR2 LQKENI. With 6 bases removed from V and 4 bases from J, the gap between germline ends came to 18 bases. DNA of the CDR3: TGTGCCAGCTCCCCAAACAGGGATTTAGGCTATGGCTACACCTTC. Protein sequence: CASSPNRDLGYGYTF.

The gene calls are TRBV7-9 and TRBJ1-4; D may be TRBD1 (6 bases). CDR3 size: 14 residues. The germline V gene encodes CDR1 SEHNR and CDR2 FQNEAQ (reference sequence). V lost 3 bases and J 4 bases, leaving 9 bases between the germline ends. The CDR3 DNA reads TGTGCCAGCAGCTTGGACAGAGTTAATGAAAAACTGTTTTTT. Protein product: CASSLDRVNEKLFF.

V is TRBV18 and J is TRBJ2-7; a weak D match, TRBD2 (5 bases). Trimming cost V 2 bases and J 1 base, with 6 bases left between them. Germline CDR1 and CDR2: KGHSH and LQKENI. The CDR3 has 13 residues. Here the CDR3 reads CASSPGESYEQYF. CDR3 coding DNA: TGTGCCAGCTCACCAGGGGAGTCCTACGAGCAGTACTTC.

The chain combines TRBV6-1 with TRBJ1-3; D is ambiguous. Trimming took 4 bases from V and 0 from J, leaving 7 bases between them. CDR1 is MNHNS and CDR2 is SASEGT in the germline V gene. The CDR3 extends over 14 amino acids. In nucleotides, the CDR3 is TGTGCCAGCAGTGGACTGAGCTCTGGAAACACCATATATTTT. Translated: CASSGLSSGNTIYF.

The J gene is TRBJ1-4, the V gene TRBV9; D gene uncertain. The CDR3 has 15 amino acids. Looked up from germline, CDR1 is SGDLS and CDR2 is YYNGEE. The V and J ends lost 0 bases and 8 bases respectively, with 14 bases between them. The CDR3 sequence is CASSVAGGMGEKLFF. The CDR3 DNA follows: TGTGCCAGCAGCGTAGCTGGAGGGATGGGGGAAAAACTGTTTTTT.

V gene TRBV6-4 combines with J gene TRBJ1-2; 8 positions match TRBD1. Germline trimming cut 0 bases from V and 7 bases from J; bases unmatched to any gene: 7. Germline assignment: CDR1 MRHNA and CDR2 SNTAGT. This CDR3 contains 15 residues. The CDR3 protein is CASSDSAGTGGGYTF. The CDR3 nucleotides read TGTGCCAGCAGTGACTCTGCAGGAACAGGGGGTGGCTACACCTTC.

CDR3 region: CASSGETPGQGVGEQYF. CDR3 nucleotides: TGTGCCAGTAGCGGGGAAACCCCGGGACAGGGCGTTGGGGAGCAGTACTTC. The V and J genes are TRBV19 and TRBJ2-7; 9 bases line up with TRBD1. The CDR3 is made up of 17 amino acids. From germline, CDR1 is LNHDA and CDR2 SQIVND (reference sequence). The J segment lost 7 bases and the V segment lost 6 bases, leaving 19 bases of the junction unmatched.

CDR3 DNA: TGCGCCAGCAGCCAAGATAATGGGCCCTTGTATGGCTACACCTTC. Translating it yields CASSQDNGPLYGYTF. This sequence joins TRBV4-1 and TRBJ1-2; D is uncertain. This CDR3 contains 15 residues. Between the trimmed V and J ends, which lost 0 bases and 5 bases, there was a span of 13 bases. Germline V gene data show CDR1 as MGHRA and CDR2 as YSYEKL.

This chain uses TRBV28 with TRBJ2-7; D unclear. The CDR3 is made up of 14 amino acids. The V end lost 6 bases, the J end lost 2 bases, and 14 bases lay between the germline ends. CDR1 is MDHEN, CDR2 SYDVKM, per germline. CDR3 residues: CASSPLDHPYEQYF. The CDR3 DNA reads TGTGCCAGCAGCCCCCTAGACCATCCCTACGAGCAGTACTTC.

This rearrangement joins TRBV6-5 to TRBJ1-1, with a possible D match to TRBD1 (5 bases). The CDR3 consists of 16 residues. Germline V gene lookup returns CDR1 MNHEY and CDR2 SVGAGI. V was trimmed by 4 bases and J by 8 bases, leaving 23 bases between them. Here the CDR3 DNA reads TGTGCCAGCAGTTCCACGAACTTCGAAGACAGCAGGGAAGCTTTCTTT. Amino acid sequence: CASSSTNFEDSREAFF.

The chain couples TRBV4-1 to TRBJ1-1; 10 bases align to TRBD1. The ends lost 2 bases at V and 5 bases at J; junction bases unmatched: 5. This CDR3 is 15 amino acids long. CDR1 is MGHRA, CDR2 YSYEKL, per germline. CDR3 amino acids: CASSQRDRGVTEAFF. CDR3 sequence (DNA): TGCGCCAGCAGCCAAAGGGACAGGGGTGTAACTGAAGCTTTCTTT.

Only one count was recorded for this clone. V usage is TRBV19 and J usage is TRBJ2-7, with D possibly being TRBD1 (5 bases). This CDR3 comprises 11 residues. From germline, CDR1 is LNHDA and CDR2 SQIVND (reference sequence). The germline V and J ends were trimmed by 10 bases and 7 bases, with 14 bases remaining between them. The CDR3: CATTDLGEQYF. CDR3 in DNA: TGTGCCACGACAGACCTTGGGGAGCAGTACTTC.

The rearrangement joins TRBV5-1 to TRBJ1-1, with D perhaps matching TRBD1 (5 bases). V was trimmed by 5 bases and J by 8 bases, leaving 13 bases between them. CDR1 is SGHRS and CDR2 is YFSETQ in the germline V gene. There are 12 residues in the CDR3. The chain's CDR3 is CASRVEQGEAFF. In nucleotides, the CDR3 is TGCGCCAGCAGGGTTGAGCAGGGCGAAGCTTTCTTT.

The chain is built from TRBV9 and TRBJ2-7; 10 nucleotides line up with TRBD1. From germline, CDR1 is SGDLS and CDR2 YYNGEE. After removal of 0 bases from V and 5 bases from J, the junction contained 8 bases not matched to a gene. The CDR3 has 16 residues. CDR3 in DNA: TGTGCCAGCAGCGTAGCGACCGGGACAGGGGCCCACGAGCAGTACTTC. It translates to CASSVATGTGAHEQYF.

J is TRBJ2-7 and V is TRBV7-9; D gene unclear. Per germline, CDR1 SEHNR and CDR2 FQNEAQ (reference sequence). V dropped 2 bases and J dropped 0 bases, with 8 bases sitting between them. This CDR3 has 14 amino acids. The CDR3: CASSLYTTSYEQYF. Here the CDR3 DNA reads TGTGCCAGCAGCTTATACACCACCTCCTACGAGCAGTACTTC.

The chain recombines TRBV15 with TRBJ1-4, with D perhaps matching TRBD1 (5 bases). V lost 0 bases and J lost 4, with 12 bases in between. Germline CDR1 is LNHNV and CDR2 is YYDKDF (reference sequence). The CDR3 sequence is 16 residues long. This CDR3 is CATSRDRTSLNEKLFF. CDR3 in DNA: TGTGCCACCAGCAGAGATAGGACATCGCTTAATGAAAAACTGTTTTTT.

V gene TRBV9 combines with J gene TRBJ2-1; 12 bases agree with TRBD2. Per the germline V gene, CDR1 is SGDLS and CDR2 is YYNGEE. J lost 0 bases, V lost 4 bases, and 8 bases had no gene match. The CDR3 loop spans 18 amino acids. The CDR3 sequence: CASSPNGLAGHSYNEQFF. The CDR3 nucleotides are TGTGCCAGCAGCCCTAACGGACTAGCGGGACACTCCTACAATGAGCAGTTCTTC.